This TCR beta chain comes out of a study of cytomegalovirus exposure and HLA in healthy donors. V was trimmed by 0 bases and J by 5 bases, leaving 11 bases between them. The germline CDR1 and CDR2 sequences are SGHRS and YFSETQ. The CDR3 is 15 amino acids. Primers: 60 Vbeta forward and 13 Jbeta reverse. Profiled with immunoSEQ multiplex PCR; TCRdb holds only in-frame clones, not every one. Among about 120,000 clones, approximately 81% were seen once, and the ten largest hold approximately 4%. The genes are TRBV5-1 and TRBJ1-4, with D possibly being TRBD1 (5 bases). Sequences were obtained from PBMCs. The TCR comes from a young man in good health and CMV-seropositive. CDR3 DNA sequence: TGCGCCAGCAGCTTGGGGGACTATAAAAATGAAAAACTGTTTTTT. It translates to CASSLGDYKNEKLFF. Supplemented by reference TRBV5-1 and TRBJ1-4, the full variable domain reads KAGVTQTPRYLIKTRGQQVTLSCSPISGHRSVSWYQQTPGQGLQFLFEYFSETQRNKGNFPGRFSGRQFSNSRSEMNVSTLELGDSALYLCASSLGDYKNEKLFFGSGTQLSVL.